Sequencing of this TCR beta chain was carried out in a study of blood T cell repertoires in COVID-19. Turning to the study itself: Spain, Italy and the United States supplied samples that represented acute and convalescent COVID-19. In each case, the material was cDNA or gDNA derived from T cells, B-cell-depleted T cells, or PBMCs.

TCRdb's copy holds only in-frame clones and misses some; the assay was immunoSEQ multiplex PCR. Among about 260,000 clones listed, around 87% were seen once. From germline, CDR1 is SEHNR and CDR2 FQNEAQ (reference sequence). V was clipped by 9 bases and J by 4 bases, with 14 bases between them. The CDR3 has 13 amino acids. Sequenced: peripheral blood. The sequence was collected from a woman between 50 and 59 years old with acute or convalescent COVID-19. This chain joins TRBV7-9 and TRBJ2-3, with D tentatively TRBD1 (6 bases). The CDR3 here is CASRRAGADTQYF. In DNA, the CDR3 is TGTGCCAGTAGAAGGGCAGGGGCAGATACGCAGTATTTT.